These 19 T cell receptor beta chains share one sample of origin, sequenced in a study of blood T cell repertoires in COVID-19. This table comes from immunoSEQ multiplex PCR, and its TCRdb copy is limited to in-frame clones, with some not included. Here the sample spans some 150,000 clones, approximately 88% being singletons. What was sequenced was peripheral blood. These receptors originate from a human donor in a cohort sampled during active COVID-19.

The rearrangement links TRBV29-1 to TRBJ2-1; TRBD2 matches at 8 bases. Germline lookup yields CDR1 SQVTM and CDR2 ANQGSEA. V shed 8 bases, J shed 9 bases, and the junction held 18 bases outside the gene matches. CDR3 length: 15 amino acids. The CDR3 region has the DNA TGCAGCCCCTGGCTGAGACGGGAGGGCCGGGGTGAGCAGTTCTTC. Translated: CSPWLRREGRGEQFF.

The genes are TRBV11-2 and TRBJ1-6, with D tentatively TRBD1 (5 bases). This CDR3 region has 18 residues. The germline gives CDR1 SGHAT, CDR2 FQNNGV. V gave up 4 bases and J gave up 3 bases, with 19 bases separating them. CDR3 sequence reads: CASSSPGGEGFYNSPLHF. CDR3 DNA sequence: TGTGCCAGCAGCTCTCCCGGGGGGGAGGGGTTCTATAATTCACCCCTCCACTTT.

The V call is TRBV19, the J call TRBJ1-6; 8 bases match TRBD1. V lost 8 bases, J lost 4 bases, and 13 bases stayed unmatched. Germline V lookup: CDR1 LNHDA, CDR2 SQIVND (reference sequence). The CDR3 totals 17 residues. The CDR3 DNA sequence: TGTGCCAGTTGCGACCCCGGACAGGGAATATATAATTCACCCCTCCACTTT. It yields the protein CASCDPGQGIYNSPLHF. The full variable domain, its missing parts supplied by reference TRBV19 and TRBJ1-6, is DGGITQSPKYLFRKEGQNVTLSCEQNLNHDAMYWYRQDPGQGLRLIYYSQIVNDFQKGDIAEGYSVSREKKESFPLTVTSAQKNPTAFYLCASCDPGQGIYNSPLHFGNGTRLTVT.

This CDR3 is CASSVGQGLDSPLHF. The CDR3 bases are TGTGCCAGCAGCGTAGGTCAGGGTTTGGATTCACCCCTCCACTTT. This rearrangement joins TRBV9 to TRBJ1-6, with D perhaps matching TRBD1 (5 bases). Germline loops: CDR1 SGDLS, CDR2 YYNGEE. The CDR3 is 15 residues long. V dropped 0 bases and J dropped 8 bases, with 12 bases sitting between them.

The chain employs TRBV5-1 and TRBJ2-3, with a possible D match to TRBD1 (5 bases). The CDR3 has 15 residues. Germline V gene lookup returns CDR1 SGHRS and CDR2 YFSETQ. V shed 4 bases and J shed 2 bases, with 14 bases lying between them. The CDR3 DNA is TGCGCCAGCAGCATTAGGGGTACGTTCACAGATACGCAGTATTTT. Protein sequence: CASSIRGTFTDTQYF.

This sequence joins TRBV3-1 (or the pseudogene TRBV3-2) and TRBJ1-3; TRBD1 agrees at 7 bases. The germline gives CDR1 LGHDT, CDR2 YNNKEL (reference sequence). This CDR3 region has 17 residues. J gave up 0 bases and V 0 bases, and 5 bases lay outside the gene matches. CDR3 DNA sequence: TGTGCCAGCAGCCAAGAAAAGGGGGCCCTCTCTGGAAACACCATATATTTT. It codes for CASSQEKGALSGNTIYF.

This clone was found once. The chain recombines TRBV10-3 with TRBJ1-3, with D unresolved. Germline V lookup: CDR1 ENHRY, CDR2 SYGVKD. The CDR3 has 14 amino acids. The V end was cut by 4 bases, the J end by 0 bases, with 7 bases between. DNA for the CDR3: TGTGCCATCAGTGTTCCGGGCTCTGGAAACACCATATATTTT. This encodes CAISVPGSGNTIYF.

As for this clone: One end of the junction does not line up with germline, which may come from a read error. The chain combines TRBV28 with TRBJ2-4; TRBD2 agrees at 7 bases. From germline, CDR1 is MDHEN and CDR2 SYDVKM. CDR3 length equals 13 residues. CDR3 sequence: CASSFGNSREGNF. In nucleotides, the CDR3 is TGTGCCAGCAGTTTTGGTAACTCCAGGGAGGGGAACTTC.

This clone was found once. The J gene is TRBJ1-3, the V gene TRBV11-2; a weak D match, TRBD1 (6 bases). Germline loops: CDR1 SGHAT, CDR2 FQNNGV. This CDR3 is built from 15 residues. Trimming took off 4 bases at V and 1 base at J, with 11 bases between the two ends. The DNA of the CDR3 is TGTGCCAGCAGCTCGAGGACAGCGTCTGGAAACACCATATATTTT. Translated, it gives CASSSRTASGNTIYF.

Details on this clone: One base away lies a much larger clone, so this may be a sequencing read error. The same CDR3 is also encoded by other DNA sequences in this sample. The J gene is TRBJ2-3, the V gene TRBV9; D may be TRBD1 (5 bases). The CDR3 runs 14 residues. Germline values: CDR1 SGDLS, CDR2 YYNGEE. The V end was cut by 0 bases, the J end by 4 bases, with 9 bases between. The DNA for the CDR3 is TGTGCCAGCAGCGTAGGGGGCTATTCAGATACGCAGTATTTT. It specifies CASSVGGYSDTQYF.

The chain has TRBV5-5 and TRBJ2-2; D might be TRBD1 (5 bases). Deletions cut 4 bases from V and 2 bases from J, with 6 bases between. This CDR3 contains 13 residues. Germline V gene lookup returns CDR1 SGHKS and CDR2 YYEKEE (reference sequence). For the CDR3, the DNA is TGTGCCAGCAGCAGGGGTAACACCGGGGAGCTGTTTTTT. Translated, it gives CASSRGNTGELFF.

The J gene is TRBJ1-3, the V gene TRBV5-1; D is possibly TRBD1 (6 bases). The CDR3 runs to 16 residues. Trimming removed 4 bases at V and 0 bases at J, with 14 bases between. CDR1 and CDR2 (germline): SGHRS, YFSETQ. CDR3 bases: TGCGCCAGCAGCCCAGGGGACAACTACTCTGGAAACACCATATATTTT. Amino acids: CASSPGDNYSGNTIYF.

The chain couples TRBV2 to TRBJ2-6; a possible D gene is TRBD1 (6 bases). This CDR3 contains 18 residues. Trimming left V 8 bases short and J 0 bases short, with 20 bases between. The germline V gene encodes CDR1 SNHLY and CDR2 FYNNEI. This CDR3 reads CASGRFGTSRSGANVLTF. CDR3 nucleotides: TGTGCCAGCGGCAGATTCGGGACATCTCGCTCTGGGGCCAACGTCCTGACTTTC.

This clone was detected a few times. The chain is built from TRBV9 and TRBJ2-3; TRBD2 aligns across 10 bases. This CDR3 contains 16 residues. CDR1 and CDR2 (germline): SGDLS, YYNGEE. V was pared by 4 bases and J by 2 bases, with 7 bases of the junction left unmatched. CDR3 nucleotide sequence: TGTGCCAGCAGCTTCACTCTAGCGGGGGACACAGATACGCAGTATTTT. Its protein product is CASSFTLAGDTDTQYF.

This clone has a single count. V and J are TRBV25-1 and TRBJ2-3, with D uncertain. Germline V gene sequence: CDR1 MGHDK, CDR2 SYGVNS. The V and J ends lost 2 bases and 1 base respectively, with 10 bases between them. The CDR3 extends over 15 amino acids. CDR3 residues: CASSERGSGTDTQYF. CDR3 nucleotide sequence: TGTGCCAGCAGTGAACGCGGTTCGGGCACAGATACGCAGTATTTT. Looking up the rest from reference TRBV25-1 and TRBJ2-3 gives the full variable domain: EADIYQTPRYLVIGTGKKITLECSQTMGHDKMYWYQQDPGMELHLIHYSYGVNSTEKGDLSSESTVSRIRTEHFPLTLESARPSHTSQYLCASSERGSGTDTQYFGPGTRLTVL.

This clone was seen only a few times. The rearrangement joins TRBV7-2 to TRBJ2-5; TRBD2 might be the D (6 bases). Germline values: CDR1 SGHTA, CDR2 FQGNSA. The CDR3 extends over 17 amino acids. The ends were cut back, 3 bases at V and 10 bases at J, with 27 bases in the middle. CDR3 bases: TGTGCCAGCAGCTTGACCGTTGCGGTCGCGGGGAGGCCAAGCCAGTACTTC. This sequence encodes CASSLTVAVAGRPSQYF.

There are many counts of this clone. The chain carries TRBV5-1 and TRBJ2-7; possibly TRBD1 for D (5 bases). The germline V gene has CDR1 SGHRS and CDR2 YFSETQ. The CDR3 contains 12 residues. Trimming pared 6 bases from V and 3 bases from J, leaving 10 bases between. The CDR3 protein is CASMDTSYEQYF. CDR3 sequence (DNA): TGCGCCAGCATGGACACGAGCTACGAGCAGTACTTC.

The chain joins TRBV4-2 to TRBJ2-1; 13 bases agree with TRBD2. The germline CDR1 and CDR2 sequences are LGHNA and YNFKEQ. CDR3 size: 17 residues. V was clipped by 4 bases and J by 7 bases; unmatched bases: 10. CDR3 residues: CASSPRTSGRRRNEQFF. DNA of the CDR3: TGTGCCAGCAGCCCCAGGACTAGCGGGAGAAGGCGGAATGAGCAGTTCTTC.

This chain connects TRBV28 to TRBJ2-7; D gene uncertain. Germline loops: CDR1 MDHEN, CDR2 SYDVKM. This CDR3 has 12 residues. V lost 7 bases and J lost 3, with 10 bases in between. CDR3 sequence: CASKSLGYEQYF. CDR3 DNA: TGTGCCAGCAAGAGCCTAGGCTACGAGCAGTACTTC.